The 29 T cell receptor beta chains reported below all come from one sample, sequenced in a study of blood T cells in healthy people across ages. Using a J-beta primer mix together with a sample-barcoded 5' primer, a second PCR was run for roughly 7 to 11 cycles. TCRdb reprocessed the 5' RACE reads with MiXCR, giving one entry per CDR3 protein. The sample gives over 1,500,000 distinct CDR3 sequences, roughly 43% of which show up once; about 23% is in the top ten. The sequenced material came from blood. These receptors were taken from a human donor in good health.

V is TRBV29-1 and J is TRBJ2-1; D may be TRBD2 (6 bases). Looked up from germline, CDR1 is SQVTM and CDR2 is ANQGSEA. CDR3 length: 12 amino acids. Trimming shortened V by 1 base and J by 7 bases, and 8 bases separated the two germline ends. The CDR3 nucleotides read TGCAGCGTTGAAGGCGGGGCGAATGAGCAGTTCTTC. Translated, it gives CSVEGGANEQFF.

The chain is built from TRBV3-1 and TRBJ2-7; TRBD1 matches 7 bases. The germline V gene encodes CDR1 LGHDT and CDR2 YNNKEL (reference sequence). Trimming cost V 2 bases and J 5 bases; bases outside gene matches: 9. The CDR3 totals 15 residues. CDR3 sequence: CASSQLQTGLNEQYF. CDR3 bases: TGTGCCAGCAGCCAACTTCAGACAGGGTTGAACGAGCAGTACTTC.

The chain employs TRBV29-1 and TRBJ2-5; D gene unclear. This CDR3 is 15 amino acids long. V shed 0 bases and J shed 11 bases, with 22 bases lying between them. Germline CDR1 is SQVTM and CDR2 is ANQGSEA. The CDR3 nucleotides read TGCAGCGTTGAAGATCTAGGCAGAAACAGTGTTGAGCAGTACTTC. It codes for CSVEDLGRNSVEQYF.

There are a few counts of this clonotype. The chain links TRBV29-1 to TRBJ2-1; D gene unclear. The CDR3 spans 13 residues. Trimming cost V 3 bases and J 6 bases, with 12 bases left between them. Germline lookup yields CDR1 SQVTM and CDR2 ANQGSEA. This chain's CDR3 is CSVDGVTRNEQFF. CDR3 DNA sequence: TGCAGCGTTGATGGGGTTACCCGCAATGAGCAGTTCTTC.

The chain couples TRBV4-3 to TRBJ2-3; D tentatively fits TRBD1 or TRBD2 (6 bases each). Germline CDR1 and CDR2: LGHNA and YSLEER. V shed 4 bases and J shed 1 base, with 18 bases lying between them. The CDR3 is 17 amino acids. CDR3 residues: CASSREASGGRTDTQYF. The CDR3 DNA follows: TGCGCCAGCAGCCGGGAGGCCAGTGGGGGCCGCACAGATACGCAGTATTTT.

The chain is built from TRBV5-1 and TRBJ2-7; D not certain. Germline CDR1 reads SGHRS; CDR2 reads YFSETQ. V was trimmed by 5 bases and J by 5 bases, leaving 20 bases between them. The CDR3 length is 15 residues. The CDR3 reads CASRGSSDVVHEQYF. The CDR3 DNA reads as TGCGCCAGCAGAGGTTCATCCGACGTCGTCCACGAGCAGTACTTC.

The J gene is TRBJ1-1, the V gene TRBV27; D not resolved. V was pared by 6 bases and J by 4 bases, with 18 bases between. The CDR3 runs 15 residues. The V gene's germline CDR1 is MNHEY and CDR2 SMNVEV (reference sequence). CDR3 DNA sequence: TGTGCCAGCAGACCAGGACCCACTTATAGCACTGAAGCTTTCTTT. This translates into CASRPGPTYSTEAFF.

This chain joins TRBV12-3 or TRBV12-4 and TRBJ1-2; 9 bases line up with TRBD1. The J segment lost 4 bases and the V segment lost 7 bases, leaving 7 bases of the junction unmatched. This CDR3 comprises 14 residues. This chain's CDR3 is CASTSWTGAYGYTF. CDR3 sequence (DNA): TGTGCCAGCACCTCCTGGACAGGGGCCTATGGCTACACCTTC.

There are a few counts of this clonotype. The chain combines TRBV4-1 with TRBJ2-3; D ambiguous. CDR1 MGHRA and CDR2 YSYEKL come from the germline V gene. The CDR3 loop spans 14 amino acids. Trimming cost V 2 bases and J 6 bases, with 12 bases left between them. Here the CDR3 DNA reads TGCGCCAGCAGCCAAAGCCTCGTCGAGGATACGCAGTATTTT. It specifies CASSQSLVEDTQYF.

For the CDR3, the DNA is TGTGCCAGCAGTTACTCGATCTATGAGCAGTTCTTC. Amino acids: CASSYSIYEQFF. V and J are TRBV6-2 or TRBV6-3 and TRBJ2-1; D gene ambiguous. The germline V and J ends were trimmed by 0 bases and 8 bases, with 5 bases remaining between them. The germline CDR1 and CDR2 sequences are MNHEY and SVGEGT. This CDR3 contains 12 residues.

The rearrangement links TRBV7-9 to TRBJ1-4; D remains unclear. Germline V lookup: CDR1 SEHNR, CDR2 FQNEAQ (reference sequence). Trimming took 5 bases from V and 4 from J, leaving 14 bases between them. This CDR3 has 15 residues. CDR3 nucleotides: TGTGCCAGCAGCCGACCGGCGGGAGGTAATGAAAAACTGTTTTTT. Amino acids: CASSRPAGGNEKLFF.

This clonotype was seen a handful of times. The chain recombines TRBV3-1 with TRBJ2-3; D might be TRBD1 (6 bases). The CDR3 contains 15 residues. Germline values: CDR1 LGHDT, CDR2 YNNKEL (reference sequence). Between the trimmed V and J ends, which lost 3 bases and 0 bases, there was a span of 10 bases. In nucleotides, the CDR3 is TGTGCCAGCAGCCAGGGGGCGGTTAGCACAGATACGCAGTATTTT. This sequence encodes CASSQGAVSTDTQYF.

This clonotype turned up a few times. The chain employs TRBV5-1 and TRBJ2-1; 8 positions match TRBD2. V lost 4 bases, J lost 4 bases, and 4 bases stayed unmatched. Germline V gives CDR1 SGHRS, CDR2 YFSETQ. CDR3 length: 14 residues. Here the CDR3 DNA reads TGCGCCAGCAGCGGGTCTAGCGGGTACAATGAGCAGTTCTTC. Its translation is CASSGSSGYNEQFF.

A few counts support this clonotype. This rearrangement joins TRBV4-3 to TRBJ2-2; D gene uncertain. Trimming removed 1 base from V and 4 bases from J, with 7 bases in between. Germline V lookup: CDR1 LGHNA, CDR2 YSLEER. The CDR3 is 14 residues long. The CDR3 region is CASSQVALTGELFF. CDR3 coding DNA: TGCGCCAGCAGCCAAGTGGCACTCACCGGGGAGCTGTTTTTT.

V gene TRBV7-9 combines with J gene TRBJ2-1; 8 nucleotides align to TRBD2. With V trimmed by 1 base and J by 7 bases, 6 bases remained unmatched. Germline V gene lookup returns CDR1 SEHNR and CDR2 FQNEAQ (reference sequence). CDR3 length equals 15 residues. The CDR3 loop is CASSLGSGEENEQFF. Here the CDR3 DNA reads TGTGCCAGCAGCTTAGGTAGCGGGGAGGAGAATGAGCAGTTCTTC.

This clonotype appeared a single time. This rearrangement joins TRBV7-9 to TRBJ2-6; D not resolved. The CDR3 loop spans 17 amino acids. Deletions cut 5 bases from V and 0 bases from J, with 14 bases between. The V gene's germline CDR1 is SEHNR and CDR2 FQNEAQ (reference sequence). The DNA of the CDR3 is TGTGCCAGCAGCCTTAGGACGGCTAGCTCTGGGGCCAACGTCCTGACTTTC. This gives the protein CASSLRTASSGANVLTF. Based on the CDR3 plus reference TRBV7-9 and TRBJ2-6, the full variable domain is DTGVSQNPRHKITKRGQNVTFRCDPISEHNRLYWYRQTLGQGPEFLTYFQNEAQLEKSRLLSDRFSAERPKGSFSTLEIQRTEQGDSAMYLCASSLRTASSGANVLTFGAGSRLTVL.

This clonotype was seen only a few times. The chain employs TRBV4-2 and TRBJ2-7, with D perhaps being TRBD1 or TRBD2 (5 bases each). Germline CDR1 reads LGHNA; CDR2 reads YNFKEQ. V lost 0 bases and J lost 1, with 16 bases in between. The CDR3 has 17 residues. CDR3 nucleotides: TGTGCCAGCAGCCAAGATTGGGTGGGCAGGGAGTCCTACGAGCAGTACTTC. Translated: CASSQDWVGRESYEQYF.

This clonotype has more than one count but fewer than ten. The rearrangement joins TRBV29-1 to TRBJ1-4, with a weak D call TRBD1 (6 bases). The germline V and J ends were trimmed by 7 bases and 10 bases, with 16 bases remaining between them. Germline V lookup: CDR1 SQVTM, CDR2 ANQGSEA. There are 12 residues in the CDR3. CDR3 DNA sequence: TGCAGCGCTATCTCTGGACAGAGAAAACTGTTTTTT. Translating it yields CSAISGQRKLFF.

The chain has TRBV6-1 and TRBJ2-3, with D perhaps TRBD2 (5 bases). Germline assignment: CDR1 MNHNS and CDR2 SASEGT. V was shortened by 4 bases and J by 0 bases, with 11 bases between the two germline ends. The CDR3 spans 15 residues. DNA for the CDR3: TGTGCCAGCAGTGTCCGGACTCATAGCACAGATACGCAGTATTTT. Its protein is CASSVRTHSTDTQYF.

The chain recombines TRBV29-1 with TRBJ1-1; 7 nucleotides match TRBD1. The CDR3 runs 13 residues. In germline, CDR1 is SQVTM, CDR2 ANQGSEA. Trimming took 6 bases from V and 0 from J; bases not matched to a gene: 4. This CDR3 reads CSVAGGMNTEAFF. Written as DNA, the CDR3 is TGCAGCGTGGCAGGGGGGATGAACACTGAAGCTTTCTTT.

The rearrangement uses TRBV5-1 and TRBJ1-2, with 8 bases aligning to TRBD1. The CDR3 length is 14 residues. V gave up 3 bases and J gave up 6 bases; unmatched junction bases: 7. Germline V gene data show CDR1 as SGHRS and CDR2 as YFSETQ. The CDR3 DNA reads TGCGCCAGCAGCTGGGGACAGGAATACCATGGCTACACCTTC. Residues: CASSWGQEYHGYTF.

This sequence joins TRBV30 and TRBJ1-4, with D uncertain. Germline V gene data show CDR1 as GTSNPN and CDR2 as SVGIG (reference sequence). CDR3 length: 13 residues. V lost 5 bases, J lost 6 bases, and 13 bases lay in between. The CDR3 protein is CAWSTALHEKLFF. CDR3 in DNA: TGTGCCTGGTCTACAGCGCTTCATGAAAAACTGTTTTTT.

In this sample, this clonotype turned up once. The genes are TRBV6-6 and TRBJ2-1, with 11 bases that match TRBD2. The J segment lost 6 bases and the V segment lost 6 bases, leaving 7 bases of the junction unmatched. Germline loops: CDR1 MNHNY, CDR2 SVGAGI (reference sequence). The CDR3 runs to 15 residues. In nucleotides, the CDR3 is TGTGCCAGCAGCTACACTAGCGGGGGCCCCAATGAGCAGTTCTTC. It encodes CASSYTSGGPNEQFF.

The chain links TRBV4-2 to TRBJ2-3, with TRBD2 identical over 8 bases. The ends lost 1 base at V and 6 bases at J; junction bases unmatched: 12. Germline CDR1 reads LGHNA; CDR2 reads YNFKEQ. CDR3 length: 17 residues. The chain's CDR3 is CASSQVIAGTEMDTQYF. The CDR3 DNA reads TGTGCCAGCAGCCAAGTGATAGCGGGGACCGAGATGGATACGCAGTATTTT.

This clonotype was seen only once. V usage is TRBV9 and J usage is TRBJ2-7, with D maybe TRBD2 (7 bases). Trimming took off 0 bases at V and 0 bases at J, with 13 bases between the two ends. The germline V gene has CDR1 SGDLS and CDR2 YYNGEE. The CDR3 totals 16 residues. The CDR3 reads CASSVAGGRNSYEQYF. The CDR3 DNA reads as TGTGCCAGCAGCGTAGCCGGGGGGCGAAACTCCTACGAGCAGTACTTC.

There are a few counts of this clonotype. V gene TRBV4-2 combines with J gene TRBJ2-5; the D is unclear. There are 13 residues in the CDR3. Germline lookup yields CDR1 LGHNA and CDR2 YNFKEQ. Trimming removed 5 bases from V and 0 bases from J, with 7 bases in between. CDR3 residues: CASSENNQETQYF. DNA of the CDR3: TGTGCCAGCAGCGAAAATAACCAAGAGACCCAGTACTTC.

The CDR3 protein is CASSSSGGGQFF. DNA for the CDR3: TGTGCCAGCAGTTCTTCAGGGGGCGGGCAGTTCTTC. V and J are TRBV6-5 and TRBJ2-1; 8 bases fit TRBD1. The V gene's germline CDR1 is MNHEY and CDR2 SVGAGI. The trim removed 4 bases at V and 12 bases at J, leaving 5 bases unmatched. The CDR3 loop spans 12 amino acids.

This clonotype was picked up a small number of times. This chain uses TRBV5-1 with TRBJ1-4, with D tentatively TRBD1 (5 bases). Deletions cut 5 bases from V and 6 bases from J, with 14 bases between. In germline, CDR1 is SGHRS, CDR2 YFSETQ. The CDR3 length is 14 residues. The CDR3: CASRGGEVDEKLFF. The CDR3 coding sequence is TGCGCCAGCAGGGGAGGGGAAGTCGATGAAAAACTGTTTTTT.

There are a few counts of this clonotype. The rearrangement links TRBV12-3 or TRBV12-4 to TRBJ2-1; no clear D gene. The CDR3 spans 14 residues. The germline V and J ends were trimmed by 6 bases and 4 bases, with 13 bases remaining between them. The CDR3 region has the DNA TGTGCCAGCAGCATTCCCGGCCGGTACAATGAGCAGTTCTTC. Translated, it gives CASSIPGRYNEQFF.